These 25 T cell receptor beta chains originate from one sample sequenced in a study of T-cell memory formation after mild COVID-19. MiXCR, applied by TCRdb to the 5' RACE reads, yields one record per CDR3 protein. This sample has 450,000 to 650,000 distinct CDR3 sequences; about a fifth occur once, and the top ten carry roughly 8.1%. Sequencing was done on a sample of PBMCs or a T cell subset sorted from them (not recorded which). Receptors were obtained from an adult woman who had mild COVID-19 (a few samples of this study predate the infection). Cell type and time point are not known.

This chain links TRBV7-6 with TRBJ2-7; 10 bases line up with TRBD2. V was clipped by 1 base and J by 7 bases; unmatched bases: 10. The CDR3 is made up of 16 amino acids. Germline CDR1 and CDR2: SGHVS and FNYEAQ. CDR3 nucleotide sequence: TGTGCCAGCAGCTTAGTCCGGACTAGCGGCCAAGGGGAGCAGTACTTC. Protein product: CASSLVRTSGQGEQYF.

The chain couples TRBV20-1 to TRBJ2-2; unclear D gene. The CDR3 spans 13 residues. Germline V gene data show CDR1 as DFQATT and CDR2 as SNEGSKA (reference sequence). V was cut by 6 bases and J by 1 base, with 9 bases left in between. CDR3 DNA: TGCAGTGCCATAGACAAGAACACCGGGGAGCTGTTTTTT. It encodes CSAIDKNTGELFF.

V gene TRBV4-1 combines with J gene TRBJ1-1; TRBD1 might be the D (5 bases). Between the trimmed V and J ends, which lost 3 bases and 3 bases, there was a span of 14 bases. CDR3 length: 15 residues. CDR1 and CDR2 (germline): MGHRA, YSYEKL. The CDR3 protein is CASSQVTVRDTEAFF. The CDR3 coding sequence is TGCGCCAGCAGCCAGGTGACAGTGAGGGACACTGAAGCTTTCTTT.

This rearrangement joins TRBV5-1 to TRBJ1-1; D is perhaps TRBD1 (5 bases). The CDR3 loop spans 15 amino acids. V was cut by 2 bases and J by 1 base, with 12 bases left in between. Germline V CDR1 and CDR2: SGHRS, YFSETQ. The CDR3 loop is CASSFDSFGNTEAFF. As DNA, the CDR3 is TGCGCCAGCAGCTTTGACAGTTTCGGGAACACTGAAGCTTTCTTT.

The rearrangement uses TRBV7-9 and TRBJ2-7; no definite D call. Between the trimmed V and J ends, which lost 5 bases and 3 bases, there was a span of 11 bases. The CDR3 sequence is 13 residues long. Germline V lookup: CDR1 SEHNR, CDR2 FQNEAQ (reference sequence). CDR3 residues: CASSPRWSYEQYF. CDR3 bases: TGTGCCAGCAGCCCTCGTTGGAGCTACGAGCAGTACTTC.

The chain carries TRBV4-1 and TRBJ2-1, with 7 positions matching TRBD2. The CDR3 is 16 amino acids. V lost 2 bases and J lost 0; bases outside the gene matches: 4. Germline CDR1 reads MGHRA; CDR2 reads YSYEKL. DNA of the CDR3: TGCGCCAGCAGCCAACGTCTAGCGGACTCCTACAATGAGCAGTTCTTC. Amino acids: CASSQRLADSYNEQFF.

This chain links TRBV14 with TRBJ2-5; D ambiguous. Trimming took off 5 bases at V and 2 bases at J, with 18 bases between the two ends. The CDR3 length is 16 residues. The germline V gene has CDR1 SGHDN and CDR2 FVKESK. The CDR3 reads CASSSYFPLYQETQYF. The DNA of the CDR3 is TGTGCCAGCAGCTCGTATTTTCCACTATATCAAGAGACCCAGTACTTC.

The rearrangement links TRBV25-1 to TRBJ2-7; D might be TRBD2 (5 bases). Trimming pared 4 bases from V and 4 bases from J, leaving 8 bases between. Germline V gene data show CDR1 as MGHDK and CDR2 as SYGVNS. This CDR3 is built from 12 residues. CDR3 coding DNA: TGTGCCAGCAGTGCCGGGATGTACGAGCAGTACTTC. This translates into CASSAGMYEQYF.

This clonotype was counted between two and nine times. The gene calls are TRBV7-9 and TRBJ2-7; 10 bases agree with TRBD1. The germline CDR1 and CDR2 sequences are SEHNR and FQNEAQ (reference sequence). After removal of 0 bases from V and 3 bases from J, the junction contained 11 bases not matched to a gene. The CDR3 totals 18 residues. CDR3 region: CASSLAYRIGTGDYEQYF. The CDR3 DNA reads TGTGCCAGCAGCTTAGCTTATCGAATTGGGACAGGGGACTACGAGCAGTACTTC.

This clonotype was observed a few times. The chain combines TRBV19 with TRBJ2-2, with 7 bases that match TRBD2. CDR3 size: 14 residues. Germline V gene lookup returns CDR1 LNHDA and CDR2 SQIVND (reference sequence). V lost 10 bases and J lost 2; bases outside the gene matches: 7. DNA for the CDR3: TGTGCCACAACGGGGGGTCTAAACACCGGGGAGCTGTTTTTT. This translates into CATTGGLNTGELFF.

This clonotype was found a few times. The V and J genes are TRBV12-3 or TRBV12-4 and TRBJ2-3, with TRBD2 matching over 7 bases. This CDR3 has 16 amino acids. The V and J ends lost 3 bases and 2 bases, in that order; junction bases with no gene match: 8. The CDR3 nucleotides read TGTGCCAGCAGTTTGGGGTCCAGCGGGATCACAGATACGCAGTATTTT. This sequence encodes CASSLGSSGITDTQYF.

The V call is TRBV24-1, the J call TRBJ1-1; TRBD1 is a possible D gene (5 bases). CDR3 size: 12 residues. Germline loops: CDR1 KGHDR, CDR2 SFDVKD. Trimming left V 5 bases short and J 8 bases short, with 11 bases between. DNA of the CDR3: TGTGCCACCAGTGGCCTAGGGGTGGAAGCTTTCTTT. Translated, it gives CATSGLGVEAFF.

This clonotype was detected a few times. The V call is TRBV9, the J call TRBJ2-1; D not resolved. V lost 4 bases and J 6 bases, leaving 17 bases between the germline ends. The CDR3 length is 15 residues. The germline V gene encodes CDR1 SGDLS and CDR2 YYNGEE. The CDR3 reads CASSKGSRASNEQFF. The CDR3 DNA is TGTGCCAGCAGCAAAGGCTCACGTGCTTCCAATGAGCAGTTCTTC.

The rearrangement uses TRBV6-1 and TRBJ2-5, with 9 bases aligning to TRBD2. Germline V gives CDR1 MNHNS, CDR2 SASEGT. The CDR3 covers 14 residues. Trimming removed 7 bases from V and 3 bases from J; junction bases left unmatched: 6. CDR3 in amino acids: CASTRGRAKETQYF. The CDR3 region has the DNA TGTGCCAGCACCCGCGGGAGGGCGAAAGAGACCCAGTACTTC.

This clonotype was seen only once. CDR3 sequence: CAWSVRDRAGYTF. As DNA, the CDR3 is TGTGCCTGGAGTGTACGGGACAGGGCAGGCTACACCTTC. The J gene is TRBJ1-2, the V gene TRBV30; 9 bases agree with TRBD1. The CDR3 loop spans 13 amino acids. Germline CDR1 GTSNPN, CDR2 SVGIG (reference sequence). The J segment lost 8 bases and the V segment lost 0 bases, leaving 4 bases of the junction unmatched.

This clonotype turned up a few times. V gene TRBV5-6 combines with J gene TRBJ1-6; 9 nucleotides align to TRBD1. Germline trimming cut 0 bases from V and 8 bases from J; bases unmatched to any gene: 6. Germline CDR1 is SGHDT and CDR2 is YYEEEE. The CDR3 contains 16 residues. The DNA of the CDR3 is TGTGCCAGCAGCTTGGATGGGACAGGGTGGTATTCACCCCTCCACTTT. Its translation is CASSLDGTGWYSPLHF.

This clonotype has at least ten counts. This sequence joins TRBV27 and TRBJ2-7; D remains unclear. There are 16 residues in the CDR3. V was trimmed by 2 bases and J by 0 bases, leaving 14 bases between them. Germline values: CDR1 MNHEY, CDR2 SMNVEV (reference sequence). CDR3 in DNA: TGTGCCAGCAGTTTAAAAGGGTACCATTACTCCTACGAGCAGTACTTC. Translation: CASSLKGYHYSYEQYF.

This clonotype was detected a few times. CDR3 in DNA: TGCGCCAGCAGCCGTTTCTTGAACACTGAAGCTTTCTTT. This gives the protein CASSRFLNTEAFF. This sequence joins TRBV5-1 and TRBJ1-1; D gene ambiguous. There are 13 residues in the CDR3. With 4 bases removed from V and 0 bases from J, the gap between germline ends came to 7 bases. Germline assignment: CDR1 SGHRS and CDR2 YFSETQ.

Comment on this clonotype: The junction departs from germline at one end; a sequencing error may be responsible. The chain uses TRBV12-3 or TRBV12-4 and TRBJ1-1; TRBD1 might be the D (6 bases). The CDR3 contains 14 residues. The CDR3 DNA reads TGTGCCAGCAGTTTCCTCACAGGGAACGCTGAAGCTTTCTTT. It yields the protein CASSFLTGNAEAFF.

This clonotype was seen a few times. The chain combines TRBV4-2 with TRBJ1-2; 7 bases line up with TRBD1. The CDR3 has 16 residues. Germline V gene data show CDR1 as LGHNA and CDR2 as YNFKEQ. V was clipped by 0 bases and J by 8 bases; unmatched bases: 12. CDR3 amino acids: CASSQDGGDTGEGYTF. The CDR3 DNA reads as TGTGCCAGCAGCCAAGATGGAGGAGATACAGGGGAGGGCTACACCTTC.

The sample holds a few counts of this clonotype. The rearrangement joins TRBV29-1 to TRBJ2-2; the match to TRBD1 covers 8 bases. This CDR3 has 17 residues. The ends lost 1 base at V and 3 bases at J; junction bases unmatched: 10. CDR1 is SQVTM, CDR2 ANQGSEA, per germline. The CDR3 here is CSVEGVDRGWDTGELFF. The DNA for the CDR3 is TGCAGCGTTGAAGGGGTCGACAGGGGATGGGACACCGGGGAGCTGTTTTTT.

The chain has TRBV5-6 and TRBJ1-2, with TRBD1 as a possible D gene (5 bases). Looked up from germline, CDR1 is SGHDT and CDR2 is YYEEEE. The CDR3 spans 14 residues. The V and J ends lost 3 bases and 4 bases respectively, with 13 bases between them. CDR3 sequence reads: CASSSGALFYGYTF. The CDR3, as DNA: TGTGCCAGCAGCTCCGGGGCCCTGTTCTATGGCTACACCTTC.

The rearrangement uses TRBV5-1 and TRBJ2-2; TRBD1 aligns across 7 bases. This CDR3 is built from 17 residues. With 0 bases clipped from V and 7 bases from J, the junction kept 12 bases outside the gene matches. Per the germline V gene, CDR1 is SGHRS and CDR2 is YFSETQ. The CDR3, as DNA: TGCGCCAGCAGCTTGGCCAGTTCGAGTCGGACAGGCGGGGAGCTGTTTTTT. Protein: CASSLASSSRTGGELFF.

For this clonotype: At one of its ends the junction is not consistent with the germline gene, which may arise from a read error. This rearrangement joins TRBV12-3 or TRBV12-4 to TRBJ2-7; either TRBD1 or TRBD2 may fit D (5 bases each). The CDR3 length is 11 residues. The CDR3 region has the DNA TGTGCCAGCAGTTTACAGGGAGCGCCCGTCTTC. It codes for CASSLQGAPVF.

The V and J genes are TRBV4-3 and TRBJ2-7; TRBD1 aligns across 10 bases. CDR1 LGHNA and CDR2 YSLEER come from the germline V gene. With 5 bases clipped from V and 6 bases from J, the junction kept 13 bases outside the gene matches. This CDR3 spans 16 amino acids. The chain's CDR3 is CASSEGTGAARVEQYF. CDR3 DNA: TGCGCCAGCAGCGAAGGGACAGGGGCAGCTAGGGTCGAGCAGTACTTC.